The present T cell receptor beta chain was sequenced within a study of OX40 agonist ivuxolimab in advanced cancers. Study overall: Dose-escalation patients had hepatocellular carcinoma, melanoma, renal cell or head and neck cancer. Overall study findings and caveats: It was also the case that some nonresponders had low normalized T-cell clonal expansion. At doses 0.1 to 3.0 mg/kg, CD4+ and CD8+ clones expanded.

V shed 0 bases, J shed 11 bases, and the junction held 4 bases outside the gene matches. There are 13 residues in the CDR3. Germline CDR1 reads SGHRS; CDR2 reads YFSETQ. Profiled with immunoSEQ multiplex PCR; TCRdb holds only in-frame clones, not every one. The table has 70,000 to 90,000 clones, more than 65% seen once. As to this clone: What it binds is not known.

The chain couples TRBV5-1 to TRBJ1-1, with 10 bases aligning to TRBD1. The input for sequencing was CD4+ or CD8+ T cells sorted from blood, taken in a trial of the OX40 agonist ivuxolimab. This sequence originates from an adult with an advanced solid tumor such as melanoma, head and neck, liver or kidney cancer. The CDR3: CASSLAGTGDAFF. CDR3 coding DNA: TGCGCCAGCAGCTTGGCCGGGACAGGGGACGCTTTCTTT.